This TCR beta chain was identified in a study of shared clonotypes between healthy human individuals. The repertoire was sequenced with immunoSEQ multiplex PCR; TCRdb's copy has only in-frame clones and lacks some. The sample contains more than 400,000 clones, around 80% of which appear only once. Germline CDR1 reads GTSNPN; CDR2 reads SVGIG (reference sequence). This CDR3 is built from 15 residues. The V and J ends lost 0 bases and 8 bases respectively, with 19 bases between them. Recent vaccinations or acute infections were absent in the healthy HIV-negative adult donors. The chain employs TRBV30 and TRBJ1-2; D unclear. The sample comprised PBMCs. This clonotype was sampled from a woman between 40 and 50 years old in good health. Some clones in this sample may be carry-over from other donors' samples. The CDR3 spells CAWSVGGIGTSGYTF. The CDR3 nucleotides read TGTGCCTGGAGTGTGGGAGGGATCGGAACGAGCGGCTACACCTTC.